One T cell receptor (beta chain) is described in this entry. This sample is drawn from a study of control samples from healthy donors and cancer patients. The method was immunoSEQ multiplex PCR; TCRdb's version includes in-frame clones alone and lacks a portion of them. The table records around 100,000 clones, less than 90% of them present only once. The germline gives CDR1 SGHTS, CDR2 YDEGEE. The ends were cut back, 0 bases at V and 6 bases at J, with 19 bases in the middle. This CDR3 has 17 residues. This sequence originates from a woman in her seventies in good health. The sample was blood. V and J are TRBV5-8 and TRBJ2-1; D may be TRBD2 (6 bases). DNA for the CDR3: TGTGCCAGCAGCTTGGTGGTGCTAGCGTCAGCGCCCAATGAGCAGTTCTTC. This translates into CASSLVVLASAPNEQFF.